The 31 T cell receptor beta chains given below trace back to one sample, sequenced in a study of siplizumab effects on memory and regulatory T cells. The repertoire was sequenced with immunoSEQ multiplex PCR; TCRdb's copy has only in-frame clones and lacks some. The data contain around 87,000 clones, over 80% of them seen just once; the ten biggest clones take up roughly 15%. The sample consisted of CD4+ T cells sorted from blood. These receptors were taken from a human donor in good health.

The genes are TRBV19 and TRBJ2-7, with D possibly matching TRBD1 (5 bases). In germline, CDR1 is LNHDA, CDR2 SQIVND (reference sequence). V was pared by 2 bases and J by 2 bases, with 16 bases between. This CDR3 has 16 residues. CDR3 sequence reads: CASSITAGSVPYEQYF. CDR3 coding DNA: TGTGCCAGTAGTATAACCGCAGGGTCGGTTCCCTACGAGCAGTACTTC.

The chain combines TRBV19 with TRBJ2-7; 7 positions match TRBD1. The V and J ends lost 8 bases and 2 bases, in that order; junction bases with no gene match: 6. This CDR3 is built from 13 residues. Germline V gene lookup returns CDR1 LNHDA and CDR2 SQIVND (reference sequence). The CDR3 reads CASRDSPTYEQYF. CDR3 nucleotides: TGTGCCAGTCGGGACAGCCCCACCTACGAGCAGTACTTC.

The V gene is TRBV29-1, the J gene TRBJ1-1; 11 bases line up with TRBD1. V shed 4 bases and J 4 bases; nucleotides not matched to a gene: 5. This CDR3 has 14 amino acids. Germline V gives CDR1 SQVTM, CDR2 ANQGSEA. The CDR3 DNA is TGCAGCGTTGCCCCCGGGACAGGGGGCACTGAAGCTTTCTTT. The encoded protein is CSVAPGTGGTEAFF.

The V and J genes are TRBV7-3 and TRBJ2-3; D gene ambiguous. Trimming left V 0 bases short and J 3 bases short, with 7 bases between. CDR3 size: 14 residues. Germline values: CDR1 SGHTA, CDR2 FQGTGA. CDR3 region: CASSLTYGTDTQYF. The CDR3 DNA follows: TGTGCCAGCAGCTTAACGTACGGGACAGATACGCAGTATTTT. Complete variable domain (other parts from reference TRBV7-3 and TRBJ2-3): GAGVSQTPSNKVTEKGKYVELRCDPISGHTALYWYRQSLGQGPEFLIYFQGTGAADDSGLPNDRFFAVRPEGSVSTLKIQRTERGDSAVYLCASSLTYGTDTQYFGPGTRLTVL.

This clone occurred a few times. This chain connects TRBV7-8 to TRBJ2-3; D is unclear. Germline assignment: CDR1 SGHVS and CDR2 FQNEAQ. The CDR3 is made up of 14 amino acids. V gave up 5 bases and J gave up 1 base, with 10 bases separating them. The CDR3 protein is CASSQSPGTDTQYF. DNA of the CDR3: TGTGCCAGCAGCCAATCTCCTGGCACAGATACGCAGTATTTT.

The rearrangement joins TRBV7-2 to TRBJ2-5; 12 positions agree with TRBD2. Germline V gene sequence: CDR1 SGHTA, CDR2 FQGNSA. CDR3 length equals 17 residues. V shed 9 bases, J shed 4 bases, and the junction held 15 bases outside the gene matches. The CDR3 DNA is TGTGCCAGGGCGGTGACGAGAGCTAGCGGGAGGGTAGAGACCCAGTACTTC. It encodes CARAVTRASGRVETQYF.

This clone showed up just once. The chain uses TRBV5-5 and TRBJ2-4; D may be TRBD2 (5 bases). V was cut by 1 base and J by 5 bases, with 22 bases left in between. Germline loops: CDR1 SGHKS, CDR2 YYEKEE (reference sequence). The CDR3 is made up of 18 amino acids. The CDR3 spells CASSLRGTRGSAENIQYF. In nucleotides, the CDR3 is TGTGCCAGCAGCTTGCGGGGTACACGGGGTTCGGCGGAAAACATTCAGTACTTC.

The chain couples TRBV28 to TRBJ2-3, with 10 bases aligning to TRBD2. Germline-derived CDR1 and CDR2 are MDHEN and SYDVKM. V shed 5 bases and J 2 bases; nucleotides not matched to a gene: 10. This CDR3 contains 17 residues. CDR3 in DNA: TGTGCCAGCAGTACGACTAGCGGGCGGTCGAACACAGATACGCAGTATTTT. This gives the protein CASSTTSGRSNTDTQYF.

This chain uses TRBV11-3 with TRBJ2-1; 10 nucleotides align to TRBD2. J gave up 4 bases and V 4 bases, and 4 bases lay outside the gene matches. The germline V gene encodes CDR1 SGHNT and CDR2 YENEEA. The CDR3 is 15 residues long. The CDR3 bases are TGTGCCAGCAGCTCGCTAGCGGGAGATTACAATGAGCAGTTCTTC. The encoded protein is CASSSLAGDYNEQFF.

The chain uses TRBV5-4 and TRBJ2-7, with D hard to call. V was shortened by 0 bases and J by 6 bases, with 7 bases between the two germline ends. The CDR3 is 12 amino acids. Germline CDR1 reads SGHNT; CDR2 reads YYREEE (reference sequence). The CDR3 DNA reads TGTGCCAGCAGCTTGGGCAGGTCCGAGCAGTACTTC. This encodes CASSLGRSEQYF.

The rearrangement links TRBV28 to TRBJ1-4, with D possibly TRBD1 on 6 matching bases. V lost 5 bases and J lost 3, with 22 bases in between. This CDR3 is built from 18 residues. Per germline, CDR1 MDHEN and CDR2 SYDVKM. The CDR3 DNA follows: TGTGCCAGCAGTCCGCCCGGGGGCCCCGGGTTTGCTAATGAAAAACTGTTTTTT. Translation: CASSPPGGPGFANEKLFF. Full variable domain (missing parts from reference TRBV28 and TRBJ1-4): DVKVTQSSRYLVKRTGEKVFLECVQDMDHENMFWYRQDPGLGLRLIYFSYDVKMKEKGDIPEGYSVSREKKERFSLILESASTNQTSMYLCASSPPGGPGFANEKLFFGSGTQLSVL.

The V and J genes are TRBV6-6 and TRBJ2-5; tentatively, D is TRBD1 (6 bases). Germline values: CDR1 MNHNY, CDR2 SVGAGI (reference sequence). The ends were cut back, 4 bases at V and 5 bases at J, with 11 bases in the middle. The CDR3 runs to 13 residues. This chain's CDR3 is CASSSQGRETQYF. In DNA, the CDR3 is TGTGCCAGCAGTTCCCAGGGGCGTGAGACCCAGTACTTC.

J is TRBJ2-7 and V is TRBV19, with D unresolved. Germline V gene sequence: CDR1 LNHDA, CDR2 SQIVND (reference sequence). The V and J ends lost 2 bases and 5 bases respectively, with 10 bases between them. This CDR3 has 13 amino acids. The CDR3 sequence is CASSIFVEDEQYF. CDR3 nucleotides: TGTGCCAGTAGTATATTCGTTGAGGACGAGCAGTACTTC.

The rearrangement links TRBV15 to TRBJ2-5; D is undetermined. Germline assignment: CDR1 LNHNV and CDR2 YYDKDF (reference sequence). With 4 bases removed from V and 5 bases from J, the gap between germline ends came to 14 bases. The length of the CDR3 is 14 residues. The chain's CDR3 is CATSIGPPKETQYF. The CDR3 nucleotides are TGTGCCACCAGCATCGGACCCCCGAAGGAGACCCAGTACTTC.

The chain is built from TRBV6-1 and TRBJ1-5, with D perhaps matching TRBD1 (5 bases). CDR1 and CDR2 from the germline V gene are MNHNS and SASEGT. V lost 2 bases and J lost 6, with 14 bases in between. The length of the CDR3 is 15 residues. In nucleotides, the CDR3 is TGTGCCAGCAGTGAATTGGGGCAGGCGGGTCAGCCCCAGCATTTT. It is translated as CASSELGQAGQPQHF.

This rearrangement joins TRBV7-9 to TRBJ2-2; D gene ambiguous. There are 14 residues in the CDR3. Per germline, CDR1 SEHNR and CDR2 FQNEAQ (reference sequence). Trimming removed 2 bases at V and 4 bases at J, with 8 bases between. This chain's CDR3 is CASSLTRTTGELFF. CDR3 sequence (DNA): TGTGCCAGCAGCTTAACGAGAACCACCGGGGAGCTGTTTTTT.

The V gene is TRBV30, the J gene TRBJ2-2, with D hard to call. Germline-derived CDR1 and CDR2 are GTSNPN and SVGIG (reference sequence). This CDR3 spans 11 amino acids. V was pared by 3 bases and J by 5 bases, with 4 bases between. CDR3 region: CAWRGTGELFF. DNA for the CDR3: TGTGCCTGGAGGGGGACCGGGGAGCTGTTTTTT.

The V and J genes are TRBV2 and TRBJ1-1; D call uncertain. The CDR3 contains 13 residues. V was cut by 4 bases and J by 4 bases, with 10 bases left in between. Germline V gene lookup returns CDR1 SNHLY and CDR2 FYNNEI. The CDR3 here is CASSVVQSTEAFF. In nucleotides, the CDR3 is TGTGCCAGCAGTGTGGTCCAGAGCACTGAAGCTTTCTTT.

The CDR3 spells CASSLGQGRTEAFF. As DNA, the CDR3 is TGTGCCAGCAGCCTCGGACAGGGGAGAACTGAAGCTTTCTTT. The V call is TRBV7-8, the J call TRBJ1-1; TRBD1 aligns across 9 bases. V was clipped by 5 bases and J by 5 bases; unmatched bases: 6. Germline-derived CDR1 and CDR2 are SGHVS and FQNEAQ. The CDR3 is 14 residues long.

V and J are TRBV5-1 and TRBJ1-5; D is undetermined. V was cut by 2 bases and J by 3 bases, with 9 bases left in between. Germline lookup yields CDR1 SGHRS and CDR2 YFSETQ. The CDR3 totals 14 residues. This chain's CDR3 is CASSFDGLNQPQHF. In nucleotides, the CDR3 is TGCGCCAGCAGCTTCGACGGCCTCAATCAGCCCCAGCATTTT.

The CDR3 spells CASSPTGTGVADTQYF. CDR3 DNA sequence: TGTGCCAGCTCACCGACCGGGACAGGGGTGGCAGATACGCAGTATTTT. The chain recombines TRBV18 with TRBJ2-3; 10 positions match TRBD1. This CDR3 is 16 amino acids long. Germline V gene data show CDR1 as KGHSH and CDR2 as LQKENI. V dropped 3 bases and J dropped 4; count of bases not matched to a gene: 7.

This clone was counted a single time. This chain uses TRBV18 with TRBJ2-5, with D possibly being TRBD1 (5 bases). Trimming took off 5 bases at V and 4 bases at J, with 8 bases between the two ends. The CDR3 is 12 amino acids. The germline CDR1 and CDR2 sequences are KGHSH and LQKENI. In DNA form, the CDR3 reads TGTGCCAGCTCAGGAACAGGAGAGACCCAGTACTTC. It yields the protein CASSGTGETQYF.

This clone was seen once. This chain uses TRBV30 with TRBJ1-5; a weak D match, TRBD1 (5 bases). Germline CDR1 GTSNPN, CDR2 SVGIG (reference sequence). CDR3 size: 13 residues. The V end was cut by 4 bases, the J end by 4 bases, with 11 bases between. The CDR3 protein is CAWTGKGNQPQHF. CDR3 DNA sequence: TGTGCCTGGACAGGGAAGGGTAATCAGCCCCAGCATTTT.

The genes are TRBV9 and TRBJ2-7; 8 bases line up with TRBD2. Germline CDR1 SGDLS, CDR2 YYNGEE. CDR3 size: 17 residues. The trim removed 2 bases at V and 5 bases at J, leaving 15 bases unmatched. CDR3 nucleotide sequence: TGTGCCAGCAGCGTCGGTACGCAGGCAGCGGGAGACCACGAGCAGTACTTC. Its protein is CASSVGTQAAGDHEQYF.

The chain has TRBV7-3 and TRBJ2-3, with 8 bases identical to TRBD2. The germline V gene encodes CDR1 SGHTA and CDR2 FQGTGA. This CDR3 has 15 residues. V was clipped by 2 bases and J by 6 bases; unmatched bases: 7. Here the CDR3 reads CASSLGAGVGDTQYF. The DNA of the CDR3 is TGTGCCAGCAGCTTAGGAGCGGGAGTAGGTGATACGCAGTATTTT.

The chain uses TRBV30 and TRBJ2-7, with D possibly being TRBD1 (5 bases). The CDR3 length is 12 residues. Deletions cut 2 bases from V and 6 bases from J, with 11 bases between. In germline, CDR1 is GTSNPN, CDR2 SVGIG (reference sequence). The CDR3 region is CAWSKAGIEQYF. The CDR3 DNA reads TGTGCCTGGAGTAAGGCAGGGATCGAGCAGTACTTC.

CDR3 loop: CASSIAGRNGELFF. The CDR3 DNA sequence: TGTGCCAGTAGTATAGCAGGCAGGAACGGGGAGCTGTTTTTT. The chain combines TRBV19 with TRBJ2-2; D gene uncertain. Germline V gives CDR1 LNHDA, CDR2 SQIVND (reference sequence). This CDR3 spans 14 amino acids. V was clipped by 1 base and J by 7 bases, with 10 bases between them.

This clone was observed once. The chain carries TRBV21-1 and TRBJ2-5. TRBV21-1 is recorded as a pseudogene. The CDR3 totals 13 residues. The CDR3 region has the DNA TGTGCCAGCACCCTGGACCCTCTAGAGACCCAGTACTTC. It codes for CASTLDPLETQYF.

The V and J genes are TRBV5-4 and TRBJ2-3; D is perhaps TRBD2 (5 bases). Trimming removed 1 base from V and 0 bases from J, with 6 bases in between. The CDR3 runs to 14 residues. Germline V gene data show CDR1 as SGHNT and CDR2 as YYREEE (reference sequence). Written as DNA, the CDR3 is TGTGCCAGCAGCTTGAGCGGAAGCACAGATACGCAGTATTTT. It codes for CASSLSGSTDTQYF.

J is TRBJ2-7 and V is TRBV5-1; 10 nucleotides align to TRBD1. Per the germline V gene, CDR1 is SGHRS and CDR2 is YFSETQ. The CDR3 consists of 16 residues. J gave up 0 bases and V 3 bases, and 6 bases lay outside the gene matches. CDR3 residues: CASSSPGQGSSYEQYF. CDR3 nucleotides: TGCGCCAGCAGCTCACCGGGACAGGGGTCCTCCTACGAGCAGTACTTC. Looking up the rest from reference TRBV5-1 and TRBJ2-7 gives the full variable domain: KAGVTQTPRYLIKTRGQQVTLSCSPISGHRSVSWYQQTPGQGLQFLFEYFSETQRNKGNFPGRFSGRQFSNSRSEMNVSTLELGDSALYLCASSSPGQGSSYEQYFGPGTRLTVT.

J is TRBJ2-5 and V is TRBV6-5; TRBD1 matches at 7 bases. The CDR3 consists of 14 residues. CDR1 and CDR2 (germline): MNHEY, SVGAGI. The V and J ends lost 6 bases and 5 bases, in that order; junction bases with no gene match: 9. This CDR3 reads CASRHHDREETQYF. CDR3 sequence (DNA): TGTGCCAGCAGACACCACGACAGGGAGGAGACCCAGTACTTC.